This T cell receptor beta chain was obtained from a study of blood T cell repertoires in COVID-19. Profiled with immunoSEQ multiplex PCR; TCRdb holds only in-frame clones, not every one. The sample lists approximately 70,000 clones, 75% to 90% occurring once. Germline lookup yields CDR1 SGHAT and CDR2 FQNNGV. Trimming shortened V by 1 base and J by 2 bases, and 10 bases separated the two germline ends. There are 15 residues in the CDR3. The clonotype originates from a woman older than 75 with active or convalescent COVID-19. The rearrangement joins TRBV11-2 to TRBJ2-3; D possibly corresponds to TRBD2 (6 bases). The sequenced material came from peripheral blood. CDR3 residues: CASSLVGGPTDTQYF. DNA of the CDR3: TGTGCCAGCAGCTTAGTCGGGGGACCCACAGATACGCAGTATTTT.